A few counts support the clone carrying this T cell receptor (beta chain). This sample was taken from a study of PD-1 and CTLA-4 blockade in melanoma. Here immunoSEQ multiplex PCR was the method, and the copy in TCRdb shows in-frame clones only, minus some. The table has approximately 17,000 clones, 73% seen once; the top ten hold 15% to 20%. The CDR3 is made up of 16 amino acids. The trim removed 5 bases at V and 1 base at J, leaving 8 bases unmatched. Germline V lookup: CDR1 SEHNR, CDR2 FQNEAQ (reference sequence). This sequence joins TRBV7-9 and TRBJ1-3; 7 bases line up with TRBD1. This sequence originates from a human donor with melanoma. The material was CD8+ T cells from peripheral blood, obtained before anti-PD-1 treatment. CDR3 sequence reads: CASSQQGRPSGNTIYF. As DNA, the CDR3 is TGTGCCAGCAGCCAACAGGGGCGACCTTCTGGAAACACCATATATTTT.